The 27 T cell receptor beta chains listed next were all sequenced from one sample in a study of blood T cell repertoires in COVID-19. Assay used: immunoSEQ multiplex PCR; TCRdb lists only in-frame clones, some missing. The sample shows 110,000 to 150,000 clones, 80% of them seen only once. The sample was peripheral blood. Every receptor here comes from a man between 65 and 85 years old who had recovered from COVID-19.

The rearrangement links TRBV29-1 to TRBJ1-1; 8 nucleotides align to TRBD1. V shed 6 bases, J shed 1 base, and the junction held 7 bases outside the gene matches. CDR1 and CDR2 (germline): SQVTM, ANQGSEA. The CDR3 covers 14 residues. The CDR3 DNA sequence: TGCAGCGTGGCCCGGGACAGGTCGAACACTGAAGCTTTCTTT. Protein product: CSVARDRSNTEAFF.

V usage is TRBV5-1 and J usage is TRBJ1-4; TRBD1 aligns across 12 bases. V trimming: 4 bases; J trimming: 6 bases; junction bases outside the gene matches: 4. Germline V gene data show CDR1 as SGHRS and CDR2 as YFSETQ. The CDR3 is 15 amino acids. CDR3 amino acids: CASSPRDRGHEKLFF. CDR3 DNA: TGCGCCAGCAGCCCCCGGGACAGGGGGCATGAAAAACTGTTTTTT.

There are a few counts of this clone. This chain joins TRBV6-2 or TRBV6-3 and TRBJ1-2; D not resolved. The CDR3 is 15 amino acids. The germline CDR1 and CDR2 sequences are MNHEY and SVGEGT. The germline V and J ends were trimmed by 6 bases and 5 bases, with 19 bases remaining between them. The CDR3 loop reads CASSPPYPIGYGYTF. DNA for the CDR3: TGTGCCAGCAGCCCCCCCTACCCGATCGGGTATGGCTACACCTTC.

The rearrangement joins TRBV5-4 to TRBJ1-2; 9 bases align to TRBD1. Unmatched junction bases numbered 20, after V lost 4 bases and J lost 4 bases. This CDR3 spans 19 amino acids. The germline CDR1 and CDR2 sequences are SGHNT and YYREEE (reference sequence). CDR3 in amino acids: CASSTYRGPGKETGYGYTF. The CDR3 nucleotides read TGTGCCAGCAGCACTTACAGGGGGCCGGGGAAGGAAACGGGCTATGGCTACACCTTC. Together with reference TRBV5-4 and TRBJ1-2, the CDR3 gives the full variable domain: ETGVTQSPTHLIKTRGQQVTLRCSSQSGHNTVSWYQQALGQGPQFIFQYYREEENGRGNFPPRFSGLQFPNYSSELNVNALELDDSALYLCASSTYRGPGKETGYGYTFGSGTRLTVV.

CDR3 sequence reads: CASSNPGTGVGAGDPIEQFF. DNA of the CDR3: TGTGCCAGCAGTAACCCCGGGACAGGGGTAGGAGCGGGAGACCCGATCGAGCAGTTCTTC. V and J are TRBV7-6 and TRBJ2-1, with TRBD1 identical over 10 bases. The CDR3 is 20 residues long. Unmatched junction bases numbered 27, after V lost 6 bases and J lost 10 bases. Germline-derived CDR1 and CDR2 are SGHVS and FNYEAQ.

This rearrangement joins TRBV10-1 to TRBJ2-3; tentatively, D is TRBD1 (6 bases). The V end was cut by 2 bases, the J end by 2 bases, with 8 bases between. Germline V gene lookup returns CDR1 WNHNN and CDR2 SYGVQD (reference sequence). The CDR3 loop spans 14 amino acids. The CDR3 region has the DNA TGCGCCAGCAGTGAGGGGGGCAACACAGATACGCAGTATTTT. The encoded protein is CASSEGGNTDTQYF.

The rearrangement joins TRBV7-8 to TRBJ1-4, with 7 bases aligning to TRBD1. Looked up from germline, CDR1 is SGHVS and CDR2 is FQNEAQ. Trimming cost V 2 bases and J 4 bases; bases outside gene matches: 7. The CDR3 spans 16 residues. CDR3 sequence: CASSLRDRAINEKLFF. CDR3 in DNA: TGTGCCAGCAGCTTAAGAGACAGGGCCATTAATGAAAAACTGTTTTTT.

This clone appeared a few times. This sequence joins TRBV2 and TRBJ2-1; TRBD1 aligns across 7 bases. V shed 4 bases, J shed 8 bases, and the junction held 11 bases outside the gene matches. The CDR3 consists of 15 residues. Germline V lookup: CDR1 SNHLY, CDR2 FYNNEI. This CDR3 is CASSARGGRQYEQFF. CDR3 DNA: TGTGCCAGCAGTGCCCGAGGGGGCCGGCAATATGAGCAGTTCTTC.

The chain joins TRBV2 to TRBJ1-5; 9 bases align to TRBD1. Germline CDR1 and CDR2: SNHLY and FYNNEI. V dropped 2 bases and J dropped 7; count of bases not matched to a gene: 6. This CDR3 has 15 residues. CDR3 protein: CASSERTGVGQPQHF. The CDR3 DNA reads as TGTGCCAGCAGTGAAAGGACAGGGGTCGGGCAGCCCCAGCATTTT.

The rearrangement uses TRBV21-1 and TRBJ2-1; no check of the table's D call, TRBD1, against the DNA was made. TRBV21-1 is a listed pseudogene. There are 11 residues in the CDR3. CDR3 nucleotide sequence: TGTGCCAGCAGGAGACAGGGCTGGCAGTTCTTC. It codes for CASRRQGWQFF.

The chain combines TRBV6-5 with TRBJ1-2; D might be TRBD1 (6 bases). This CDR3 has 14 residues. V gave up 7 bases and J gave up 3 bases, with 15 bases separating them. Germline values: CDR1 MNHEY, CDR2 SVGAGI. CDR3 nucleotides: TGTGCCAGCACTGCGGCCGGGACATACTATGGCTACACCTTC. It specifies CASTAAGTYYGYTF.

The rearrangement uses TRBV10-3 and TRBJ2-7, with 7 nucleotides matching TRBD1. V gave up 3 bases and J gave up 4 bases; unmatched junction bases: 9. The CDR3 runs 15 residues. CDR1 and CDR2 (germline): ENHRY, SYGVKD. CDR3 nucleotide sequence: TGTGCCATCAGTGAACCCGCGAGGGGGCTGTACGAGCAGTACTTC. Residues: CAISEPARGLYEQYF.

This clone has only a few counts. The V call is TRBV5-4, the J call TRBJ2-1, with TRBD2 identical over 8 bases. This CDR3 comprises 15 residues. The trim removed 0 bases at V and 6 bases at J, leaving 5 bases unmatched. Germline loops: CDR1 SGHNT, CDR2 YYREEE (reference sequence). In DNA, the CDR3 is TGTGCCAGCAGCTTGGAACTAGCGGAGGCCAATGAGCAGTTCTTC. It specifies CASSLELAEANEQFF.

The J gene is TRBJ2-7, the V gene TRBV15; D call uncertain. This CDR3 contains 15 residues. Germline V lookup: CDR1 LNHNV, CDR2 YYDKDF (reference sequence). Between the trimmed V and J ends, which lost 0 bases and 3 bases, there was a span of 12 bases. The CDR3 protein is CATSRDLSSGYEQYF. In DNA, the CDR3 is TGTGCCACCAGCAGAGATCTCTCCTCCGGCTACGAGCAGTACTTC. The complete variable domain, with remaining parts taken from reference TRBV15 and TRBJ2-7, reads DAMVIQNPRYQVTQFGKPVTLSCSQTLNHNVMYWYQQKSSQAPKLLFHYYDKDFNNEADTPDNFQSRRPNTSFCFLDIRSPGLGDTAMYLCATSRDLSSGYEQYFGPGTRLTVT.

The V gene is TRBV3-1 (or the pseudogene TRBV3-2), the J gene TRBJ2-2; 10 bases are a match to TRBD2. CDR1 is LGHDT and CDR2 is YNNKEL in the germline V gene (reference sequence). V shed 4 bases, J shed 1 base, and the junction held 3 bases outside the gene matches. The CDR3 loop spans 16 amino acids. The CDR3 protein is CASSLRTSGNTGELFF. The CDR3 DNA reads as TGTGCCAGCAGCCTTCGGACTAGCGGGAACACCGGGGAGCTGTTTTTT.

The chain employs TRBV4-1 and TRBJ2-5, with D perhaps TRBD2 (5 bases). Trimming took off 1 base at V and 5 bases at J, with 14 bases between the two ends. CDR3 length: 15 residues. Looked up from germline, CDR1 is MGHRA and CDR2 is YSYEKL. CDR3 sequence: CASSQGLLPGETQYF. The CDR3 DNA reads as TGCGCCAGCAGCCAAGGACTACTCCCTGGGGAGACCCAGTACTTC.

The sample holds a few counts of this clone. This chain links TRBV5-1 with TRBJ2-7; D possibly corresponds to TRBD1 (6 bases). V was pared by 2 bases and J by 3 bases, with 15 bases between. The CDR3 is 15 residues long. Germline V gene sequence: CDR1 SGHRS, CDR2 YFSETQ. The CDR3 sequence is CASSLNMDSYYEQYF. CDR3 sequence (DNA): TGCGCCAGCAGCTTAAACATGGACAGTTACTACGAGCAGTACTTC.

The V gene is TRBV12-3 or TRBV12-4, the J gene TRBJ2-7; no reliable D call. CDR3 length equals 13 residues. The germline V and J ends were trimmed by 2 bases and 2 bases, with 7 bases remaining between them. CDR3: CASSLSQTYEQYF. As DNA, the CDR3 is TGTGCCAGCAGTTTAAGCCAAACCTACGAGCAGTACTTC.

This clone was counted only a few times. Other nucleotide sequences from this sample produce the same CDR3. The chain uses TRBV12-3 or TRBV12-4 and TRBJ2-7; D is perhaps TRBD2 (6 bases). CDR3 length equals 13 residues. V gave up 5 bases and J gave up 3 bases, with 11 bases separating them. Here the CDR3 reads CASSPFGSYEQYF. Written as DNA, the CDR3 is TGTGCCAGCAGTCCGTTCGGGAGCTACGAGCAGTACTTC.

The rearrangement uses TRBV7-8 and TRBJ1-4, with D perhaps matching TRBD1 (5 bases). Germline-derived CDR1 and CDR2 are SGHVS and FQNEAQ. The CDR3 sequence is 15 residues long. The V end was cut by 5 bases, the J end by 4 bases, with 14 bases between. As DNA, the CDR3 is TGTGCCAGCAGCCGACTCGGGGGGGATAATGAAAAACTGTTTTTT. Translating it yields CASSRLGGDNEKLFF.

The chain couples TRBV7-9 to TRBJ2-7, with 7 positions matching TRBD1. V lost 8 bases and J lost 6; bases outside the gene matches: 10. The CDR3 has 13 residues. Per the germline V gene, CDR1 is SEHNR and CDR2 is FQNEAQ (reference sequence). The chain's CDR3 is CASALDRFSEQYF. As DNA, the CDR3 is TGTGCCAGCGCCCTGGACAGGTTCTCCGAGCAGTACTTC.

This chain joins TRBV3-1 (or the pseudogene TRBV3-2) and TRBJ1-4; 7 bases fit TRBD1. The CDR3 covers 15 residues. The junction had 2 bases not matched to a gene; V was cut back by 2 bases and J by 2 bases. Germline V gives CDR1 LGHDT, CDR2 YNNKEL (reference sequence). CDR3 region: CASSQKGATNEKLFF. The CDR3 DNA sequence: TGTGCCAGCAGCCAAAAGGGGGCTACTAATGAAAAACTGTTTTTT.

This clone has a handful of counts. This chain joins TRBV7-9 and TRBJ2-7, with D possibly matching TRBD1 (5 bases). V lost 8 bases to trimming and J lost 0 bases, with 11 bases between them. From germline, CDR1 is SEHNR and CDR2 FQNEAQ (reference sequence). CDR3 length: 13 residues. CDR3 nucleotides: TGTGCCAGCGATTTGGACACCTCCTACGAGCAGTACTTC. It specifies CASDLDTSYEQYF.

This clone has at least ten counts. The V and J genes are TRBV7-2 and TRBJ2-7; possibly TRBD1 for D (5 bases). The CDR3 loop spans 12 amino acids. V lost 4 bases to trimming and J lost 12 bases, with 16 bases between them. Germline V gives CDR1 SGHTA, CDR2 FQGNSA. The CDR3: CASSSYGADRYF. CDR3 nucleotides: TGTGCCAGCAGCTCTTATGGGGCGGATCGGTACTTC.

V usage is TRBV19 and J usage is TRBJ2-2; a possible D gene is TRBD2 (6 bases). This CDR3 spans 17 amino acids. Per the germline V gene, CDR1 is LNHDA and CDR2 is SQIVND (reference sequence). Trimming removed 2 bases from V and 4 bases from J, with 17 bases in between. CDR3 region: CASSINWGEVGTGELFF. As DNA, the CDR3 is TGTGCCAGTAGTATAAATTGGGGGGAGGTCGGCACCGGGGAGCTGTTTTTT.

The genes are TRBV10-1 and TRBJ1-2; D is uncertain. The CDR3 extends over 14 amino acids. CDR1 and CDR2 from the germline V gene are WNHNN and SYGVQD (reference sequence). Trimming took 0 bases from V and 4 from J, leaving 9 bases between them. The DNA of the CDR3 is TGCGCCAGCAGTGAGTCGGGCACGGCCTATGGCTACACCTTC. It yields the protein CASSESGTAYGYTF.

The sample holds a few counts of this clone. Written as DNA, the CDR3 is TGTGCCAGCAGCTTAGAAGGGGCTGGGGCTAATGAAAAACTGTTTTTT. Its translation: CASSLEGAGANEKLFF. The rearrangement joins TRBV7-2 to TRBJ1-4, with D perhaps TRBD1 (5 bases). The CDR3 extends over 16 amino acids. V was shortened by 1 base and J by 3 bases, with 12 bases between the two germline ends. Germline CDR1 and CDR2: SGHTA and FQGNSA.